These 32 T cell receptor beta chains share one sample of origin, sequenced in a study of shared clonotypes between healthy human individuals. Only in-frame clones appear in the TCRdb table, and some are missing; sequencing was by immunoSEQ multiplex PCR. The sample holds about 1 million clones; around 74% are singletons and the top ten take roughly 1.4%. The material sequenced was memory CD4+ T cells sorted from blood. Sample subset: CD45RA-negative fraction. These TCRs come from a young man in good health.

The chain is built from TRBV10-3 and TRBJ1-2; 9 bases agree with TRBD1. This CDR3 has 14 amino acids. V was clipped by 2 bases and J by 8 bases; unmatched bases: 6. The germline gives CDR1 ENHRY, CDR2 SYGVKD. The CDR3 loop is CAISERTGASGYTF. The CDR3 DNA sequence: TGTGCCATCAGTGAGCGGACAGGGGCCTCCGGCTACACCTTC.

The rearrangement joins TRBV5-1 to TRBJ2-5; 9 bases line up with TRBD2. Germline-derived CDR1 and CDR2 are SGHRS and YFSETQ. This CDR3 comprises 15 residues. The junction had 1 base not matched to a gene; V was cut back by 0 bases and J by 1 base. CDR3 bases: TGCGCCAGCAGCTTGGAAGCGGGGGGCCAAGAGACCCAGTACTTC. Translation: CASSLEAGGQETQYF. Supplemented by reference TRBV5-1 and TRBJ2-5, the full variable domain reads KAGVTQTPRYLIKTRGQQVTLSCSPISGHRSVSWYQQTPGQGLQFLFEYFSETQRNKGNFPGRFSGRQFSNSRSEMNVSTLELGDSALYLCASSLEAGGQETQYFGPGTRLLVL.

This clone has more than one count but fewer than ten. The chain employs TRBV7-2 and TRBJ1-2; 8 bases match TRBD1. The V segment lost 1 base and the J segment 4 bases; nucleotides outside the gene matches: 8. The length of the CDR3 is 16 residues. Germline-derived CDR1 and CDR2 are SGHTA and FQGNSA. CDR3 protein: CASSLDNQGAGYGYTF. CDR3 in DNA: TGTGCCAGCAGCTTAGACAACCAGGGGGCGGGCTATGGCTACACCTTC.

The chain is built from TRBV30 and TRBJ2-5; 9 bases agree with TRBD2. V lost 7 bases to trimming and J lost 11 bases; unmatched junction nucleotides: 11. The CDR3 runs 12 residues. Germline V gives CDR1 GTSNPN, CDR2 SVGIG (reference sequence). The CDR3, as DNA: TGTGCCTCTGCGGGAGGGCCGCGAGAGCAGTACTTC. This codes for CASAGGPREQYF. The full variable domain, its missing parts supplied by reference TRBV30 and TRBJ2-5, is SQTIHQWPATLVQPVGSPLSLECTVEGTSNPNLYWYRQAAGRGLQLLFYSVGIGQISSEVPQNLSASRPQDRQFILSSKKLLLSDSGFYLCASAGGPREQYFGPGTRLLVL.

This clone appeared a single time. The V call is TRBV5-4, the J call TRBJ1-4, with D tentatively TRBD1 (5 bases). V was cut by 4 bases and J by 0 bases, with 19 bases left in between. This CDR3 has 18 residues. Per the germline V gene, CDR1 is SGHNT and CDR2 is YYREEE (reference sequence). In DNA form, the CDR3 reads TGTGCCAGCAGCAATGGGGCGACAGCGCTAGCAACTAATGAAAAACTGTTTTTT. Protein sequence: CASSNGATALATNEKLFF.

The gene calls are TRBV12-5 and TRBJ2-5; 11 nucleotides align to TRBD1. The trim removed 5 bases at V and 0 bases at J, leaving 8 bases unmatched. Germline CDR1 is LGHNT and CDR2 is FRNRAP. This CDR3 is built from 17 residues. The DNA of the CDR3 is TGTGCTAGTGGTGGACAGGGGGCGGCAAAGTACCAAGAGACCCAGTACTTC. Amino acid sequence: CASGGQGAAKYQETQYF.

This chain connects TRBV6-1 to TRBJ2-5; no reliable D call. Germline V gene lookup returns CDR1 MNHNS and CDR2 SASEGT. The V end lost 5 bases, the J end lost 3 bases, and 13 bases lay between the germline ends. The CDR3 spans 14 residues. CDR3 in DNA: TGTGCCAGCAGTCCCGGCCGTGCCAAAGAGACCCAGTACTTC. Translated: CASSPGRAKETQYF.

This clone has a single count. The CDR3 nucleotides are TGTGCCAGCAGCCCACGCTTGGGACTAGCGGGGGGTTCCCCCGGGGAGCTGTTTTTT. Its translation: CASSPRLGLAGGSPGELFF. This chain connects TRBV4-2 to TRBJ2-2, with TRBD2 matching over 15 bases. The CDR3 loop spans 19 amino acids. V dropped 4 bases and J dropped 6; count of bases not matched to a gene: 12. Germline V CDR1 and CDR2: LGHNA, YNFKEQ.

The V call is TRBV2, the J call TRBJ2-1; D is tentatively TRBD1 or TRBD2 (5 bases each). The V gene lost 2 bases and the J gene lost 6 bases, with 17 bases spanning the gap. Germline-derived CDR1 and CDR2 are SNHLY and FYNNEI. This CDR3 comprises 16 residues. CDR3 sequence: CASSEFGAPDINEQFF. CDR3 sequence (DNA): TGTGCCAGCAGTGAATTCGGGGCCCCCGATATCAATGAGCAGTTCTTC.

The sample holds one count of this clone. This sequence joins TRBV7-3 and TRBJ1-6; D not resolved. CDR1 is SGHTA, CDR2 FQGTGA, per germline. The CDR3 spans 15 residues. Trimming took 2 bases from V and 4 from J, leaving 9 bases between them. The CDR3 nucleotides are TGTGCCAGCAGCTTATCGGGCGGGTATAATTCACCCCTCCACTTT. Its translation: CASSLSGGYNSPLHF. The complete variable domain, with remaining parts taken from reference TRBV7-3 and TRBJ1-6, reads GAGVSQTPSNKVTEKGKYVELRCDPISGHTALYWYRQSLGQGPEFLIYFQGTGAADDSGLPNDRFFAVRPEGSVSTLKIQRTERGDSAVYLCASSLSGGYNSPLHFGNGTRLTVT.

The CDR3 is CASKEDSSGNTIYF. The CDR3 nucleotides are TGTGCCAGCAAAGAGGACAGCTCTGGAAACACCATATATTTT. V usage is TRBV6-1 and J usage is TRBJ1-3; tentative D call: TRBD1 (6 bases). The germline V gene has CDR1 MNHNS and CDR2 SASEGT. With 7 bases removed from V and 0 bases from J, the gap between germline ends came to 10 bases. The CDR3 consists of 14 residues.

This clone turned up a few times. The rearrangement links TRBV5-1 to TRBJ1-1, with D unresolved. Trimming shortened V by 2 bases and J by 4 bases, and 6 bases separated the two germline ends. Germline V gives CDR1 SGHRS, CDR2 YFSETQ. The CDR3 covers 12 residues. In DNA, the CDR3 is TGCGCCAGCAGCTTTCCGGGCACTGAAGCTTTCTTT. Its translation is CASSFPGTEAFF. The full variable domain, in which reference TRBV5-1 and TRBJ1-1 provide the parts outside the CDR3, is KAGVTQTPRYLIKTRGQQVTLSCSPISGHRSVSWYQQTPGQGLQFLFEYFSETQRNKGNFPGRFSGRQFSNSRSEMNVSTLELGDSALYLCASSFPGTEAFFGQGTRLTVV.

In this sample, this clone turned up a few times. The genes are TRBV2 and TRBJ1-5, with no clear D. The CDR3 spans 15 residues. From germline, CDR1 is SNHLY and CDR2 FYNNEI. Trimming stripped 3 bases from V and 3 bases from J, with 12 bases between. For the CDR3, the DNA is TGTGCCAGCAGTGAGATCCAGTCCCTCAATCAGCCCCAGCATTTT. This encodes CASSEIQSLNQPQHF.

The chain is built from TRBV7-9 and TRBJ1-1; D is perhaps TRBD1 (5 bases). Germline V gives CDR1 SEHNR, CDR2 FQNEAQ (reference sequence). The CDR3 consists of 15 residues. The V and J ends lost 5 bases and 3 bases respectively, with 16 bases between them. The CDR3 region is CASSRPDWGDTEAFF. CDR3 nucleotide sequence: TGTGCCAGCAGCCGACCCGACTGGGGGGACACTGAAGCTTTCTTT.

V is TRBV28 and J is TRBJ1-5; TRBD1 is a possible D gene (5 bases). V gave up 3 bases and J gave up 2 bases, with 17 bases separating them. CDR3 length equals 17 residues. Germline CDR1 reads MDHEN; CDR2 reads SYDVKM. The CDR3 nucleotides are TGTGCCAGCAGTTTCCCCCCAGGGAAGGAAGGCAATCAGCCCCAGCATTTT. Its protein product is CASSFPPGKEGNQPQHF.

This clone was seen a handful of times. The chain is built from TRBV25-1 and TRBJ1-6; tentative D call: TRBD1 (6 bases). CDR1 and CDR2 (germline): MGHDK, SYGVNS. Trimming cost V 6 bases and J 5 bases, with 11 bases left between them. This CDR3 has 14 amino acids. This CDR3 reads CASRRGTDNSPLHF. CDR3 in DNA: TGTGCCAGCAGAAGGGGGACGGATAATTCACCCCTCCACTTT. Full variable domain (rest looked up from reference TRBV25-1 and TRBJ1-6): EADIYQTPRYLVIGTGKKITLECSQTMGHDKMYWYQQDPGMELHLIHYSYGVNSTEKGDLSSESTVSRIRTEHFPLTLESARPSHTSQYLCASRRGTDNSPLHFGNGTRLTVT.

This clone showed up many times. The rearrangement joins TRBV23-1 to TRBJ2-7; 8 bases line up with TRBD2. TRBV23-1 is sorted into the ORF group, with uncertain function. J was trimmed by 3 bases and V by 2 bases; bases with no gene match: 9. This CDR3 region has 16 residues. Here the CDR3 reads CASSQPRGSGVYEQYF. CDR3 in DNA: TGCGCCAGCAGTCAACCCCGTGGTAGCGGGGTCTACGAGCAGTACTTC.

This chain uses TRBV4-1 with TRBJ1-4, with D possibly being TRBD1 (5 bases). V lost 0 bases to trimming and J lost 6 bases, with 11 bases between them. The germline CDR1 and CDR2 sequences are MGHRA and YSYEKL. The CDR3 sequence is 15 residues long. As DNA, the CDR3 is TGCGCCAGCAGCCAAGATTTCACGGGACATGAAAAACTGTTTTTT. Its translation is CASSQDFTGHEKLFF.

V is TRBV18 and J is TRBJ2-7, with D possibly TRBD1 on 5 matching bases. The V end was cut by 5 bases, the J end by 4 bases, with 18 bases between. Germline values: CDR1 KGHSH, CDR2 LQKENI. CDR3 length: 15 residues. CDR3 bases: TGTGCCAGCTCAGTCCAGCTCCAGGGCAAGTACGAGCAGTACTTC. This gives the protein CASSVQLQGKYEQYF.

The CDR3 protein is CASSPSGGTETQYF. In nucleotides, the CDR3 is TGTGCCAGCAGCCCCTCCGGGGGTACAGAGACCCAGTACTTC. The chain carries TRBV6-6 and TRBJ2-5; a possible D gene is TRBD2 (6 bases). This CDR3 spans 14 amino acids. Germline lookup yields CDR1 MNHNY and CDR2 SVGAGI (reference sequence). Trimming left V 6 bases short and J 4 bases short, with 15 bases between.

The CDR3 coding sequence is TGTGCCAGCAGCTTGGCCACCGGGACGAATTCACCCCTCCACTTT. It codes for CASSLATGTNSPLHF. The rearrangement joins TRBV7-2 to TRBJ1-6, with D possibly matching TRBD1 (5 bases). This CDR3 comprises 15 residues. The V gene's germline CDR1 is SGHTA and CDR2 FQGNSA. Trimming took 3 bases from V and 7 from J, leaving 13 bases between them.

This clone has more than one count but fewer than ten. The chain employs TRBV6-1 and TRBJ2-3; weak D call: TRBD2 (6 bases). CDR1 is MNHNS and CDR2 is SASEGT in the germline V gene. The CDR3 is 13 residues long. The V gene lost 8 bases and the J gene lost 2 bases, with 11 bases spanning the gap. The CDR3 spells CASGAGTTDTQYF. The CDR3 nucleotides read TGTGCCAGCGGGGCGGGGACCACAGATACGCAGTATTTT.

DNA of the CDR3: TGCGCCAGCAGCGCTCATACCGGGACACCTTCCGGATCCGGCTCCTACAATGAGCAGTTCTTC. The encoded protein is CASSAHTGTPSGSGSYNEQFF. The chain links TRBV5-1 to TRBJ2-1, with D perhaps matching TRBD1 (6 bases). Germline V lookup: CDR1 SGHRS, CDR2 YFSETQ. V dropped 4 bases and J dropped 0 bases, with 29 bases sitting between them. The CDR3 consists of 21 residues.

The CDR3 reads CASSRRQDGYTF. CDR3 nucleotides: TGTGCCAGCAGCCGAAGACAGGATGGCTACACCTTC. J is TRBJ1-2 and V is TRBV7-2, with a possible D match to TRBD1 (6 bases). Germline values: CDR1 SGHTA, CDR2 FQGNSA. V lost 5 bases and J 6 bases, leaving 10 bases between the germline ends. CDR3 size: 12 residues.

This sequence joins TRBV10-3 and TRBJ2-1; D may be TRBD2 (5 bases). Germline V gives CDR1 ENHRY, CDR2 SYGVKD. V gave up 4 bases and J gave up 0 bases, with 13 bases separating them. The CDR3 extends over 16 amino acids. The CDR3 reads CAISGAERSSYNEQFF. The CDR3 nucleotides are TGTGCCATCAGTGGAGCGGAAAGGAGCTCCTACAATGAGCAGTTCTTC.

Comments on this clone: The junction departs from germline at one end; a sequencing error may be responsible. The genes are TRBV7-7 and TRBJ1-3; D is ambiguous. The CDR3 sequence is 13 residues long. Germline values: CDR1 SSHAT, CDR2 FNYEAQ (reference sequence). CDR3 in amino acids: CASSPGLGNTIYF. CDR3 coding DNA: TGTGCTAGCAGCCCGGGTCTCGGAAACACCATATATTTT.

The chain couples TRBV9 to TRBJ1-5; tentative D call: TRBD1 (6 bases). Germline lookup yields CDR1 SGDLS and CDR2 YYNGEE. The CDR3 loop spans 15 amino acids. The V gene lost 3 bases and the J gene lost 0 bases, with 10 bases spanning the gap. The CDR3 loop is CASSESGDSNQPQHF. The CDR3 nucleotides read TGTGCCAGCAGCGAATCAGGGGATAGCAATCAGCCCCAGCATTTT.

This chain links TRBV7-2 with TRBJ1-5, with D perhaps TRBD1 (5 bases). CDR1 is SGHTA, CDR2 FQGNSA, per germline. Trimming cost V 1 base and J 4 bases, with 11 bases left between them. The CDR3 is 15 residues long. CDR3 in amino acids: CASSLDSGGNQPQHF. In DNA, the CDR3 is TGTGCCAGCAGCTTAGACTCTGGGGGTAATCAGCCCCAGCATTTT. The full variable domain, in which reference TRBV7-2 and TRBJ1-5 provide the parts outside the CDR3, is GAGVSQSPSNKVTEKGKDVELRCDPISGHTALYWYRQSLGQGLEFLIYFQGNSAPDKSGLPSDRFSAERTGGSVSTLTIQRTQQEDSAVYLCASSLDSGGNQPQHFGDGTRLSIL.

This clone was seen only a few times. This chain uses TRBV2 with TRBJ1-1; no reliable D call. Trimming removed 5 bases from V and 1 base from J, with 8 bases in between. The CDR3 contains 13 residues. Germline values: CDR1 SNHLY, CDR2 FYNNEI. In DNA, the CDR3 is TGTGCCAGCAGTAAGGACGCGAACACTGAAGCTTTCTTT. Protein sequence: CASSKDANTEAFF.

CDR3: CAWSLSGTGEQYF. CDR3 in DNA: TGTGCCTGGAGCTTGAGCGGGACGGGGGAGCAGTACTTC. The chain joins TRBV30 to TRBJ2-7, with 7 bases fitting TRBD2. The CDR3 has 13 amino acids. J was trimmed by 7 bases and V by 3 bases; bases with no gene match: 9. The germline V gene has CDR1 GTSNPN and CDR2 SVGIG (reference sequence).

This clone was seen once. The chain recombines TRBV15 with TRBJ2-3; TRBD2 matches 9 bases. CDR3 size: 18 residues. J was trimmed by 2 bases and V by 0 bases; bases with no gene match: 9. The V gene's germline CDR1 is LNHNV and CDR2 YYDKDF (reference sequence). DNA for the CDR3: TGTGCCACCAGCAGAGATTCTCTACTAGCGGGCTTCACAGATACGCAGTATTTT. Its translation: CATSRDSLLAGFTDTQYF. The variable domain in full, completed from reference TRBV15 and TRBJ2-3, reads DAMVIQNPRYQVTQFGKPVTLSCSQTLNHNVMYWYQQKSSQAPKLLFHYYDKDFNNEADTPDNFQSRRPNTSFCFLDIRSPGLGDTAMYLCATSRDSLLAGFTDTQYFGPGTRLTVL.

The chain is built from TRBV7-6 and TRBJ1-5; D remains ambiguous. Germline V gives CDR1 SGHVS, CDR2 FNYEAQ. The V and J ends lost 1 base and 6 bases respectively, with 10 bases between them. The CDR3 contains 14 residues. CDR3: CASSLGGKGQPQHF. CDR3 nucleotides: TGTGCCAGCAGCTTAGGAGGGAAAGGTCAGCCCCAGCATTTT.